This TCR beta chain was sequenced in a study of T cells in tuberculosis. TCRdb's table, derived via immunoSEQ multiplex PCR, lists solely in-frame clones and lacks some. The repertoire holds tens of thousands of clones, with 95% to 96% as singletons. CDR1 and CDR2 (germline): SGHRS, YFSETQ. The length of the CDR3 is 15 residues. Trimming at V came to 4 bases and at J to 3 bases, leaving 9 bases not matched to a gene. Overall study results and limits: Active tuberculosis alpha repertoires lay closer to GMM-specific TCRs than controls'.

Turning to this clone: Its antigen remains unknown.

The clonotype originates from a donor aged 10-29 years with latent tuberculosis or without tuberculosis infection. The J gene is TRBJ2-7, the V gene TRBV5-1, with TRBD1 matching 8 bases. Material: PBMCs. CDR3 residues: CASSPLTGQGYEQYF. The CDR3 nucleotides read TGCGCCAGCAGCCCTCTGACCGGACAGGGCTACGAGCAGTACTTC.